The sequence of this T cell receptor (beta chain) was determined in a study of blood T cell repertoires in COVID-19. As for the study in general: T cells, B-cell-depleted T cells, or PBMCs supplied cDNA or gDNA.

Measured with immunoSEQ multiplex PCR; TCRdb has only the in-frame clones, and not every one. The data show tens of thousands of clones, approximately 84% seen once. This clone was seen once. The sequenced sample was peripheral blood. The sequence was obtained from an older man with acute or convalescent COVID-19.

CDR3 region: CATSDLDRDKETQYF. The CDR3, as DNA: TGTGCCACCAGTGATTTGGACAGGGACAAAGAGACCCAGTACTTC. The chain recombines TRBV24-1 with TRBJ2-5, with 7 bases fitting TRBD1. With 0 bases clipped from V and 3 bases from J, the junction kept 3 bases outside the gene matches. The CDR3 loop spans 15 amino acids. The V gene's germline CDR1 is KGHDR and CDR2 SFDVKD.